What follows is one T cell receptor (beta chain) and its context. Its ends do not fully match the called genes, so a read error is possible. Unique molecular identifiers were used to barcode this TCRbeta library. TCRdb independently ran MiXCR on the PCR reads; one entry per CDR3 protein. The sample shows about 240,000 distinct CDR3 sequences, more than 10% of them seen only once. This entry belongs to a study of T-cell reconstitution after alpha-beta-depleted transplantation in children. Germline CDR1 and CDR2: MGHDK and SYGVNS. The CDR3 consists of 17 residues. Sequenced here: PBMCs from the stem cell graft donor, sampled from the stem cell graft. The chain recombines TRBV25-1 with TRBJ2-7; 13 nucleotides agree with TRBD2. This sequence was found in a human donor who donated a stem cell graft to a child with acute lymphoblastic leukemia. In DNA, the CDR3 is TGTGCCAGCAGTGACGATCGTAGGACTAGCGGGAGCTACGACCAGTACTTC. The encoded protein is CASSDDRRTSGSYDQYF.